This T cell receptor beta chain was sequenced in a study of blood T cell repertoires in COVID-19. Study-level information: Donors in the United States, Italy and Spain gave samples during acute or convalescent COVID-19. Sources were T cells, B-cell-depleted T cells, or PBMCs; the material itself was cDNA or gDNA.

Per the authors' pipeline: Amplification of reference gene primers was used by the study to estimate nucleated cell counts. Only in-frame clones appear in the TCRdb table, and some are missing; sequencing was by immunoSEQ multiplex PCR. The V and J calls and clone size were taken over from that table, and D and trimming were inferred from the DNA. The table has about 98,000 clones, less than 85% seen once. Germline V gene data show CDR1 as SGHDT and CDR2 as YYEEEE. The CDR3 runs to 16 residues. V was pared by 0 bases and J by 6 bases, with 15 bases between. The chain joins TRBV5-6 to TRBJ2-2; D is perhaps TRBD1 (5 bases). The sequenced material came from peripheral blood. The clonotype comes from a man between 65 and 85 years old with active or convalescent COVID-19. This CDR3 reads CASSLGQGFFSGELFF. The CDR3 DNA is TGTGCCAGCAGCTTGGGGCAGGGCTTCTTTTCCGGGGAGCTGTTTTTT.